Listed below are T cell receptor beta chains from one sample, sequenced in a study of cytomegalovirus exposure and HLA in healthy donors. The method was immunoSEQ multiplex PCR; TCRdb's version includes in-frame clones alone and lacks a portion of them. This repertoire shows some 130,000 clones, approximately 9% found once; its top ten account for approximately 7.5%. Sequencing was carried out using PBMCs. These receptors were obtained from a woman in her thirties or forties in good health and CMV-seropositive. Both conserved end residues are part of each CDR3. The order of the fields is D gene, V gene, J gene, clone size, CDR3 protein, CDR3 DNA. A D gene is named only where the DNA matches it firmly. Some rows mark clone size as missing; the rest say once, few, many or name a class of expanded clone.

-	TRBV4-1	TRBJ2-7	few	CASSQDRTGSYEQYF	TGCGCCAGCAGCCAAGATAGAACAGGATCCTACGAGCAGTACTTC
TRBD1	TRBV19	TRBJ1-1	-	CASTDRVGRWGSTEAFF	TGTGCCAGCACCGACAGGGTGGGGCGTTGGGGGAGCACTGAAGCTTTCTTT
-	TRBV21-1	TRBJ2-5	-	CASSNVDSGWRETQYF	TGTGCCAGCAGCAATGTGGACTCGGGCTGGAGAGAGACCCAGTACTTC
TRBD2	TRBV19	TRBJ2-1	-	CASSLRDYYNEQFF	TGTGCCAGTAGTTTACGGGACTATTACAATGAGCAGTTCTTC
-	TRBV29-1	TRBJ2-2	-	CSVGGGAGTGELFF	TGCAGCGTTGGAGGGGGGGCGGGCACCGGGGAGCTGTTTTTT
TRBD1	TRBV5-4	TRBJ2-3	-	CASSSTDRVRGADTQYF	TGTGCCAGCAGCTCCACCGACAGGGTGCGAGGGGCAGATACGCAGTATTTT
-	TRBV28	TRBJ1-4	-	CASSLTQKREKLFF	TGTGCCAGCAGTTTGACTCAAAAGCGGGAAAAACTGTTTTTT
-	TRBV19	TRBJ1-5	-	CASSILRGKDQPQHF	TGTGCCAGTAGTATCTTGAGAGGGAAGGATCAGCCCCAGCATTTT
TRBD2	TRBV2	TRBJ2-3	-	CASSRLAGGRDTQYF	TGTGCCAGCAGTAGACTAGCGGGGGGGCGGGATACGCAGTATTTT
TRBD2	TRBV7-8	TRBJ2-5	once	CASSLNRAGGGYLPWEETQYF	TGTGCCAGCAGCTTAAATCGGGCCGGCGGGGGGTACCTCCCGTGGGAGGAGACCCAGTACTTC
-	TRBV7-6	TRBJ2-2	-	CASGSGVTLNTGELFF	TGTGCCAGCGGCTCCGGGGTTACCCTGAACACCGGGGAGCTGTTTTTT
TRBD2	TRBV5-1	TRBJ2-7	-	CASSSGLASVSYEQYF	TGCGCCAGCAGCTCGGGACTAGCGAGCGTATCCTACGAGCAGTACTTC
-	TRBV5-1	TRBJ2-2	-	CASSWGPNTGELFF	TGCGCCAGCAGTTGGGGCCCGAACACCGGGGAGCTGTTTTTT
TRBD1	TRBV6-5	TRBJ1-5	few	CAISTGDRHF	TGTGCCATTTCGACAGGGGATAGGCATTTT
TRBD1	TRBV6-1	TRBJ2-5	-	CASRGWGTGTETQYF	TGTGCCAGCAGGGGGTGGGGGACAGGGACGGAGACCCAGTACTTC
-	TRBV6-1	TRBJ1-2	few	CASSELSLGYTF	TGTGCCAGCAGCGAACTTTCTTTAGGCTACACCTTC
TRBD1	TRBV2	TRBJ1-4	-	CASSGTGFEKLFF	TGTGCCAGCAGTGGGACAGGGTTCGAAAAACTGTTTTTT
TRBD2	TRBV19	TRBJ2-3	-	CASSRVAGVSTDTQYF	TGTGCCAGTAGTAGAGTAGCGGGGGTAAGCACAGATACGCAGTATTTT
TRBD1	TRBV2	TRBJ1-1	-	CASSEGRGLTEAFF	TGTGCCAGCAGTGAGGGCAGGGGGCTGACTGAAGCTTTCTTT
-	TRBV7-2	TRBJ2-7	few	CASSSDRYEQYF	TGTGCCAGCAGCTCCGACAGGTACGAGCAGTACTTC
TRBD1	TRBV18	TRBJ1-1	few	CASSAQGAVNTEAFF	TGTGCCAGCTCGGCCCAGGGGGCTGTGAACACTGAAGCTTTCTTT
-	TRBV7-7	TRBJ2-4	few	CASYKPLAKNIQYF	TGTGCCAGCTACAAACCTTTAGCCAAAAACATTCAGTACTTC
TRBD1	TRBV2	TRBJ2-4	few	CASSPGQGLAKNIQYF	TGTGCCAGCAGCCCCGGACAGGGCCTGGCCAAAAACATTCAGTACTTC
TRBD1	TRBV5-1	TRBJ1-6	few	CASNLGQGASPLHF	TGCGCCAGCAATTTGGGACAGGGCGCCTCACCCCTCCACTTT
-	TRBV5-1	TRBJ1-2	-	CASSLGAQDYGYTF	TGCGCCAGCAGCTTGGGGGCGCAGGACTATGGCTACACCTTC
-	TRBV11-3	TRBJ2-5	-	CASSRTGSQETQYF	TGTGCCAGCAGCCGAACAGGGAGCCAAGAGACCCAGTACTTC
TRBD1	TRBV5-1	TRBJ2-5	-	CASSKGTGVQETQYF	TGCGCCAGCAGCAAAGGGACAGGTGTACAAGAGACCCAGTACTTC
TRBD1	TRBV18	TRBJ1-5	few	CASSRQGNQPQHF	TGTGCCAGCTCACGACAGGGGAATCAGCCCCAGCATTTT
TRBD1	TRBV5-8	TRBJ1-6	-	CASSLSDRARVSPLHF	TGTGCCAGCAGCCTCTCGGACAGGGCACGGGTTTCACCCCTCCACTTT
-	TRBV5-6	TRBJ1-2	-	CASSLQGLLYGYTF	TGTGCCAGCAGCCTGCAGGGACTCCTCTATGGCTACACCTTC
TRBD2	TRBV5-1	TRBJ2-7	few	CASSSPLGGAYEQYF	TGCGCCAGCAGCTCCCCCTTGGGGGGGGCCTACGAGCAGTACTTC
-	TRBV5-1	TRBJ2-7	-	CASSTGSSYEQYF	TGCGCCAGCAGCACTGGGAGCTCCTACGAGCAGTACTTC
-	TRBV10-3	TRBJ2-1	-	CAIGVLANYNEQFF	TGTGCCATTGGGGTGCTAGCGAACTACAATGAGCAGTTCTTC
TRBD1	TRBV7-6	TRBJ1-5	-	CASSLGTGASNQPQHF	TGTGCCAGCAGCTTAGGCACAGGGGCTAGCAATCAGCCCCAGCATTTT
-	TRBV7-8	TRBJ2-2	few	CASSSQLTSGVGELFF	TGTGCCAGCAGCTCCCAATTAACGTCAGGGGTCGGGGAGCTGTTTTTT
TRBD1	TRBV10-1	TRBJ1-1	-	CASSETGRGLTEAFF	TGCGCCAGCAGTGAAACCGGCAGGGGGCTGACTGAAGCTTTCTTT
TRBD1	TRBV6-5	TRBJ2-5	-	CATRRGPQETQYF	TGTGCCACCCGTAGGGGGCCACAAGAGACCCAGTACTTC
TRBD1	TRBV19	TRBJ1-5	many	CASGGGQGLGNQPQHF	TGTGCCAGTGGGGGGGGACAGGGGCTTGGGAATCAGCCCCAGCATTTT
TRBD1	TRBV4-3	TRBJ2-3	-	CASSQGATGGWTDTQYF	TGCGCCAGCAGCCAGGGTGCGACAGGGGGCTGGACAGATACGCAGTATTTT
-	TRBV2	TRBJ1-5	few	CASARGGENQPQHF	TGTGCCAGCGCCAGGGGAGGGGAAAATCAGCCCCAGCATTTT
-	TRBV19	TRBJ1-5	few	CASSISQAYSNQPQHF	TGTGCCAGTAGTATTTCGCAGGCATATAGCAATCAGCCCCAGCATTTT
TRBD1	TRBV2	TRBJ1-4	few	CASSAVGTGGEKLFF	TGTGCCAGCAGTGCGGTCGGGACAGGGGGTGAAAAACTGTTTTTT
-	TRBV4-1	TRBJ1-1	few	CASSIGGTEAFF	TGCGCCAGCAGCATAGGGGGCACTGAAGCTTTCTTT
-	TRBV4-3	TRBJ2-2	-	CASSQDPGVANTGELFF	TGCGCCAGCAGCCAAGATCCAGGGGTCGCGAACACCGGGGAGCTGTTTTTT
TRBD1	TRBV6-6	TRBJ1-6	-	CASSYDRETYNSPLHF	TGTGCCAGCAGTTACGACAGGGAAACCTATAATTCACCCCTCCACTTT
TRBD1	TRBV7-8	TRBJ2-7	once	CASSFLGRDSYYEQYF	TGTGCCAGCAGCTTCTTAGGAAGGGACAGTTACTACGAGCAGTACTTC
TRBD2	TRBV4-1	TRBJ2-1	-	CASSQVGTSGGKGYNEQFF	TGCGCCAGCAGCCAAGTCGGGACTAGCGGGGGGAAAGGCTACAATGAGCAGTTCTTC
-	TRBV9	TRBJ1-1	-	CASSVTGGNTEAFF	TGTGCCAGCAGCGTAACCGGCGGGAACACTGAAGCTTTCTTT
-	TRBV19	TRBJ2-2	few	CASSIKGGTGELFF	TGTGCCAGTAGTATTAAGGGAGGCACCGGGGAGCTGTTTTTT
-	TRBV5-6	TRBJ2-6	few	CASSGLNREYSGANVLTF	TGTGCCAGCAGCGGGCTGAACAGGGAATATTCTGGGGCCAACGTCCTGACTTTC
TRBD1	TRBV7-9	TRBJ2-1	-	CASSPGDRYNEQFF	TGTGCCAGCAGCCCGGGGGACAGGTACAATGAGCAGTTCTTC
-	TRBV19	TRBJ2-1	few	CASGAVSYNEQFF	TGTGCCAGTGGAGCAGTTTCCTACAATGAGCAGTTCTTC